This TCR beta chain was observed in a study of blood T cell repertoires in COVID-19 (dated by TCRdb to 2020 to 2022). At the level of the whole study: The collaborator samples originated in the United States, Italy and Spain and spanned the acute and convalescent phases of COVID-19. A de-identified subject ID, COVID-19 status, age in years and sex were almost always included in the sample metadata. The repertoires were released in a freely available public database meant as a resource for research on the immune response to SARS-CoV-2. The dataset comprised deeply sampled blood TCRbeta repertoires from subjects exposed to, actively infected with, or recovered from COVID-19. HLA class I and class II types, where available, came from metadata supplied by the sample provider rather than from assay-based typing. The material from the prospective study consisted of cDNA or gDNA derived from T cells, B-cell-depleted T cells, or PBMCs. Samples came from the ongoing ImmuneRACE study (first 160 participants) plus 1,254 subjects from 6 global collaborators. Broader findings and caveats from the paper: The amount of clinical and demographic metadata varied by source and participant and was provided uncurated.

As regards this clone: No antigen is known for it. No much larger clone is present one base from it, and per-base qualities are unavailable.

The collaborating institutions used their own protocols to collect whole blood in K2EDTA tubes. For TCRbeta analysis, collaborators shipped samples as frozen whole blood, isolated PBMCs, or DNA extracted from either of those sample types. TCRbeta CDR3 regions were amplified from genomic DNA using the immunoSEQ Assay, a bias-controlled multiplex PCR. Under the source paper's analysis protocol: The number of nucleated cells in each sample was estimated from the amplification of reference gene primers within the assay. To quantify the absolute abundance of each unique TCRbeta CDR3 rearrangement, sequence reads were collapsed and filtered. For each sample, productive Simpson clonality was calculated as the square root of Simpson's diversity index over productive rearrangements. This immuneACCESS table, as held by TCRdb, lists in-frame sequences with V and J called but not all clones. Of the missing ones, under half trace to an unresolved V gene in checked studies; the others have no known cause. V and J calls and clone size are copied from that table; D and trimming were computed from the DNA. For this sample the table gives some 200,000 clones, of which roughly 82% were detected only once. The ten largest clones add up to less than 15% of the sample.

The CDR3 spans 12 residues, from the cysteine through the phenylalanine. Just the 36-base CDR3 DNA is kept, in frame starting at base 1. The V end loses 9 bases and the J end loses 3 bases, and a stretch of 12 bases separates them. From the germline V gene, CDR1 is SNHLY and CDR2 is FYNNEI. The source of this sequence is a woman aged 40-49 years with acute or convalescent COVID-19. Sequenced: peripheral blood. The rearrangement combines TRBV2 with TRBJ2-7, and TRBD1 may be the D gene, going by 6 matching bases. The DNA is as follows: TGTGCCAGTGCAGGGGCGGGCTACGAGCAGTACTTC. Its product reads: CASAGAGYEQYF.